Presented here are 30 T cell receptor beta chains from one specimen sequenced in a study of regulatory and conventional T cells in RAG deficiency. The sorted conventional CD4+ T cells were CD25-low and CD127-high, with genomic DNA sequenced. Here immunoSEQ multiplex PCR was the method, and the copy in TCRdb shows in-frame clones only, minus some. Among about 24,000 clones listed, around 96% were seen once. This sample also belongs to another study, concerning regulatory T cells. That source notes: Amplification used 52 TRBV primers and 13 TRBJ primers.

The sample taken for sequencing was CD25- CD4+ T cells sorted from blood. All receptors derive from a human donor in good health.

The chain employs TRBV6-5 and TRBJ1-6; the D gene is possibly TRBD1 (5 bases). The CDR3 has 14 amino acids. V lost 6 bases and J 4 bases, leaving 10 bases between the germline ends. Germline assignment: CDR1 MNHEY and CDR2 SVGAGI. The CDR3 DNA follows: TGTGCCAGCAGGGGGGGGTTTTATAATTCACCCCTCCACTTT. This gives the protein CASRGGFYNSPLHF.

The gene calls are TRBV19 and TRBJ2-5; D call uncertain. Looked up from germline, CDR1 is LNHDA and CDR2 is SQIVND (reference sequence). The V gene lost 4 bases and the J gene lost 2 bases, with 8 bases spanning the gap. The CDR3 contains 13 residues. The CDR3 sequence is CASSTVWQETQYF. The DNA of the CDR3 is TGTGCCAGTAGTACGGTGTGGCAAGAGACCCAGTACTTC.

This clone appeared a single time. The chain has TRBV30 and TRBJ2-7, with TRBD1 matching 7 bases. Per germline, CDR1 GTSNPN and CDR2 SVGIG (reference sequence). The CDR3 consists of 13 residues. V dropped 2 bases and J dropped 3; count of bases not matched to a gene: 4. The CDR3, as DNA: TGTGCCTGGAGTCGGGACAGCGACTACGAGCAGTACTTC. Amino acid sequence: CAWSRDSDYEQYF.

Only one count was recorded for this clone. The chain links TRBV7-2 to TRBJ2-3; tentative D call: TRBD2 (5 bases). The CDR3 sequence is 14 residues long. The V and J ends lost 2 bases and 4 bases respectively, with 10 bases between them. The germline gives CDR1 SGHTA, CDR2 FQGNSA. The CDR3 reads CASSLKAGADTQYF. CDR3 DNA sequence: TGTGCCAGCAGCTTAAAGGCGGGTGCAGATACGCAGTATTTT.

The chain has TRBV5-1 and TRBJ2-5; possible D gene TRBD2, 6 bases. The CDR3 covers 15 residues. V was shortened by 0 bases and J by 2 bases, with 11 bases between the two germline ends. The V gene's germline CDR1 is SGHRS and CDR2 YFSETQ. The CDR3 here is CASSLGGLIQETQYF. For the CDR3, the DNA is TGCGCCAGCAGCTTGGGGGGACTGATACAAGAGACCCAGTACTTC.

This clone was recorded once. The chain uses TRBV25-1 and TRBJ2-1, with 10 bases aligning to TRBD2. With 4 bases clipped from V and 0 bases from J, the junction kept 6 bases outside the gene matches. The CDR3 covers 17 residues. CDR1 and CDR2 (germline): MGHDK, SYGVNS. The CDR3 sequence is CASSVPTSGVSYNEQFF. For the CDR3, the DNA is TGTGCCAGCAGTGTCCCAACTAGCGGGGTCTCCTACAATGAGCAGTTCTTC.

The chain has TRBV19 and TRBJ2-3; the D gene is possibly TRBD2 (7 bases). Germline CDR1 LNHDA, CDR2 SQIVND (reference sequence). This CDR3 contains 16 residues. The V end lost 5 bases, the J end lost 5 bases, and 20 bases lay between the germline ends. CDR3 residues: CASSLPRGAQRDTQYF. CDR3 nucleotide sequence: TGTGCCAGTAGTCTTCCTCGGGGGGCTCAAAGAGATACGCAGTATTTT.

The CDR3 sequence is CASSQAGVRDRGNTEAFF. Here the CDR3 DNA reads TGCGCCAGCAGCCAAGCGGGAGTGAGGGACAGAGGGAACACTGAAGCTTTCTTT. The chain carries TRBV4-1 and TRBJ1-1, with TRBD1 matching 7 bases. Germline loops: CDR1 MGHRA, CDR2 YSYEKL. With 1 base clipped from V and 1 base from J, the junction kept 12 bases outside the gene matches. The CDR3 is 18 residues long.

The V call is TRBV11-3, the J call TRBJ2-7, with TRBD2 matching over 7 bases. CDR3 length equals 13 residues. Unmatched junction bases numbered 4, after V lost 2 bases and J lost 6 bases. Germline lookup yields CDR1 SGHNT and CDR2 YENEEA. CDR3 in DNA: TGTGCCAGCAGCTTAAGGTCGGGGGGCGAGCAGTACTTC. The encoded protein is CASSLRSGGEQYF. Filled out from reference TRBV11-3 and TRBJ2-7, the complete variable domain reads EAGVVQSPRYKIIEKKQPVAFWCNPISGHNTLYWYLQNLGQGPELLIRYENEEAVDDSQLPKDRFSAERLKGVDSTLKIQPAELGDSAVYLCASSLRSGGEQYFGPGTRLTVT.

The rearrangement links TRBV18 to TRBJ1-1, with D unclear. The ends were cut back, 7 bases at V and 3 bases at J, with 12 bases in the middle. CDR1 is KGHSH and CDR2 is LQKENI in the germline V gene. CDR3 length equals 13 residues. CDR3 DNA sequence: TGTGCCAGCTTGCCGACTGCGGACACTGAAGCTTTCTTT. Encoded protein: CASLPTADTEAFF.

The chain is built from TRBV5-4 and TRBJ1-2; tentatively, D is TRBD1 (5 bases). The CDR3 sequence is 14 residues long. The germline CDR1 and CDR2 sequences are SGHNT and YYREEE (reference sequence). V lost 1 base to trimming and J lost 8 bases, with 15 bases between them. The DNA for the CDR3 is TGTGCCAGCAGCTTGCGAGACACGGGGGGAGGCTACACCTTC. It codes for CASSLRDTGGGYTF.

The chain couples TRBV27 to TRBJ1-2; 9 bases align to TRBD1. This CDR3 comprises 14 residues. CDR1 is MNHEY, CDR2 SMNVEV, per germline (reference sequence). J was trimmed by 3 bases and V by 6 bases; bases with no gene match: 5. CDR3 protein: CASSFGQGHYGYTF. The CDR3 nucleotides read TGTGCCAGCAGCTTCGGACAGGGGCACTATGGCTACACCTTC.

The chain recombines TRBV10-3 with TRBJ1-5; weak D call: TRBD1 (6 bases). V was clipped by 11 bases and J by 6 bases, with 23 bases between them. The germline CDR1 and CDR2 sequences are ENHRY and SYGVKD. The CDR3 has 15 residues. CDR3 coding DNA: TGTGCCTCAGGGGATAGCTGGTCGGGCGGTCAGCCCCAGCATTTT. This sequence encodes CASGDSWSGGQPQHF.

This chain joins TRBV28 and TRBJ1-2; perhaps TRBD1 as D (5 bases). The germline V and J ends were trimmed by 3 bases and 7 bases, with 24 bases remaining between them. This CDR3 is 17 amino acids long. Germline assignment: CDR1 MDHEN and CDR2 SYDVKM. The CDR3 sequence: CASSFDGLGRAKAGYTF. CDR3 nucleotide sequence: TGTGCCAGCAGTTTCGATGGGTTGGGCAGGGCAAAAGCTGGCTACACCTTC.

The genes are TRBV27 and TRBJ1-5, with 8 bases matching TRBD1. V shed 5 bases, J shed 4 bases, and the junction held 7 bases outside the gene matches. The CDR3 spans 15 residues. CDR1 and CDR2 from the germline V gene are MNHEY and SMNVEV (reference sequence). CDR3 protein: CASSPRTGQNQPQHF. In nucleotides, the CDR3 is TGTGCCAGCAGTCCCCGGACAGGGCAGAATCAGCCCCAGCATTTT.

This chain joins TRBV25-1 and TRBJ2-7; D is unresolved. The CDR3 sequence is 13 residues long. The ends were cut back, 3 bases at V and 6 bases at J, with 12 bases in the middle. CDR1 MGHDK and CDR2 SYGVNS come from the germline V gene. Written as DNA, the CDR3 is TGTGCCAGCAGTGATCCCGTTGTGGCCGAGCAGTACTTC. This gives the protein CASSDPVVAEQYF.

The rearrangement uses TRBV6-5 and TRBJ2-1; TRBD1 matches at 7 bases. This CDR3 is built from 14 residues. Trimming removed 7 bases from V and 7 bases from J; junction bases left unmatched: 10. Germline V gives CDR1 MNHEY, CDR2 SVGAGI. Here the CDR3 reads CASNRGSLGNEQFF. CDR3 in DNA: TGTGCCAGCAACAGGGGCTCTTTAGGGAATGAGCAGTTCTTC.

Regarding this clone: Germline is not matched at one junction end, which may reflect a read error. At the DNA level, this CDR3 is encoded by other sequences in the same sample as well. This sequence joins TRBV7-9 and TRBJ1-6; 10 bases line up with TRBD1. Germline CDR1 reads SEHNR; CDR2 reads FQNEAQ (reference sequence). The CDR3 spans 13 residues. The CDR3 sequence: CATGQGNNSPLHF. The CDR3 coding sequence is TGTGCCACGGGACAGGGGAATAATTCCCCCCTCCACTTT.

V and J are TRBV30 and TRBJ2-5; 7 bases are shared with TRBD1. Looked up from germline, CDR1 is GTSNPN and CDR2 is SVGIG (reference sequence). Trimming took 8 bases from V and 5 from J; bases not matched to a gene: 11. The CDR3 is 13 residues long. CDR3 amino acids: CAGGRGWEETQYF. For the CDR3, the DNA is TGTGCCGGGGGCAGGGGGTGGGAGGAGACCCAGTACTTC.

This clone was seen only once. J is TRBJ1-1 and V is TRBV2, with D unresolved. CDR3 length equals 13 residues. V shed 9 bases and J shed 0 bases, with 11 bases lying between them. The germline gives CDR1 SNHLY, CDR2 FYNNEI. CDR3 sequence reads: CARVRGMNTEAFF. The CDR3 nucleotides are TGTGCCAGGGTTCGGGGTATGAACACTGAAGCTTTCTTT.

The chain employs TRBV7-3 and TRBJ1-2; 7 positions match TRBD1. CDR1 and CDR2 from the germline V gene are SGHTA and FQGTGA. The CDR3 sequence is 15 residues long. The junction had 10 bases not matched to a gene; V was cut back by 1 base and J by 8 bases. The CDR3, as DNA: TGTGCCAGCAGCTTAATTTGGGTTGGGACAGAAGGCTACACCTTC. Amino acids: CASSLIWVGTEGYTF.

The rearrangement joins TRBV18 to TRBJ2-1, with D possibly matching TRBD1 (6 bases). The length of the CDR3 is 13 residues. The V gene lost 0 bases and the J gene lost 8 bases, with 8 bases spanning the gap. The germline gives CDR1 KGHSH, CDR2 LQKENI. The CDR3 loop is CASSPPSGDEQFF. Written as DNA, the CDR3 is TGTGCCAGCTCACCACCATCAGGGGATGAGCAGTTCTTC.

The V call is TRBV27, the J call TRBJ1-1; TRBD1 matches 11 bases. The CDR3 is 14 residues long. V trimming: 9 bases; J trimming: 5 bases; junction bases outside the gene matches: 8. CDR1 is MNHEY and CDR2 is SMNVEV in the germline V gene (reference sequence). CDR3 loop: CASGQGADGTEAFF. CDR3 DNA sequence: TGTGCCAGTGGACAGGGGGCGGATGGGACTGAAGCTTTCTTT.

The V and J genes are TRBV10-2 and TRBJ2-1; D is perhaps TRBD2 (5 bases). V was trimmed by 3 bases and J by 9 bases, leaving 15 bases between them. This CDR3 has 14 amino acids. Per the germline V gene, CDR1 is WSHSY and CDR2 is SAAADI. CDR3 sequence (DNA): TGCGCCAGCAGTGACCCCGACTACTTGTCTGAGCAGTTCTTC. This encodes CASSDPDYLSEQFF.

The genes are TRBV12-5 and TRBJ2-5; D possibly corresponds to TRBD1 (6 bases). V lost 3 bases to trimming and J lost 4 bases, with 18 bases between them. Germline values: CDR1 LGHNT, CDR2 FRNRAP. This CDR3 contains 16 residues. The CDR3 nucleotides read TGTGCTAGTGGTTTCGCAGGGGTAGAGGGTAGAGAGACCCAGTACTTC. It is translated as CASGFAGVEGRETQYF.

The CDR3 DNA reads TGTGCCAGCATCAGGCCGGGAGACGCCACCAATGAAGCTTTCTTT. Protein: CASIRPGDATNEAFF. The rearrangement uses TRBV6-5 and TRBJ1-1, with unresolved D. The CDR3 has 15 residues. The germline CDR1 and CDR2 sequences are MNHEY and SVGAGI. The V end lost 7 bases, the J end lost 7 bases, and 22 bases lay between the germline ends.

The CDR3 loop is CASRGWTVPTDTQYF. The CDR3 DNA follows: TGTGCCAGCAGGGGCTGGACAGTTCCCACAGATACGCAGTATTTT. The chain joins TRBV28 to TRBJ2-3; TRBD1 might be the D (6 bases). V gave up 6 bases and J gave up 2 bases, with 15 bases separating them. Germline V gene sequence: CDR1 MDHEN, CDR2 SYDVKM. This CDR3 is 15 amino acids long.

Notes on this clone: The junction differs from germline at one of its ends, possibly a read error. The chain has TRBV19 and TRBJ1-2; D unclear. Per germline, CDR1 LNHDA and CDR2 SQIVND (reference sequence). This CDR3 spans 12 amino acids. Here the CDR3 DNA reads TGTGCCAGTAGTATACAGGCAGCTTCGCGGGTCTTC. It translates to CASSIQAASRVF.

The chain links TRBV4-2 to TRBJ2-7; 7 nucleotides agree with TRBD2. CDR1 and CDR2 (germline): LGHNA, YNFKEQ. V lost 0 bases to trimming and J lost 2 bases; unmatched junction nucleotides: 7. The CDR3 spans 16 residues. In nucleotides, the CDR3 is TGTGCCAGCAGCCAAGATGAAGAAGCGGGGACCTACGAGCAGTACTTC. Translation gives CASSQDEEAGTYEQYF.

This rearrangement joins TRBV7-3 to TRBJ2-1; 8 bases map to TRBD2. The CDR3 spans 15 residues. V shed 4 bases and J 7 bases; nucleotides not matched to a gene: 9. Germline lookup yields CDR1 SGHTA and CDR2 FQGTGA. In DNA, the CDR3 is TGTGCCAGCAGCTCTACTAGCGGTATTACAAATGAGCAGTTCTTC. Translation gives CASSSTSGITNEQFF. Combining the CDR3 with reference TRBV7-3 and TRBJ2-1 gives the whole variable domain GAGVSQTPSNKVTEKGKYVELRCDPISGHTALYWYRQSLGQGPEFLIYFQGTGAADDSGLPNDRFFAVRPEGSVSTLKIQRTERGDSAVYLCASSSTSGITNEQFFGPGTRLTVL.